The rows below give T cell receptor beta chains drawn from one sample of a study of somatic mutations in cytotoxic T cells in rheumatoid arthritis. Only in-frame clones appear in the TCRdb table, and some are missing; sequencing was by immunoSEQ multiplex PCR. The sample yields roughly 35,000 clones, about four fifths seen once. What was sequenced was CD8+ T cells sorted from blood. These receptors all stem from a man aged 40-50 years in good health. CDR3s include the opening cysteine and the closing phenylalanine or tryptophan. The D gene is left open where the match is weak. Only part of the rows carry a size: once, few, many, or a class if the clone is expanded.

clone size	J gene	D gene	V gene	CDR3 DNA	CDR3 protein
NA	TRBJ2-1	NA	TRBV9	TGTGCCAGCAGCGGGAGTGGCTACAATGAGCAGTTCTTC	CASSGSGYNEQFF
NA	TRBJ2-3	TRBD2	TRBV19	TGTGCCAGTAGTATGGCGCTGGGGGGGAGGACAGATACGCAGTATTTT	CASSMALGGRTDTQYF
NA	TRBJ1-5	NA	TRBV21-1	TGTGCCAGCAGCAAAGCGCGGCGGAACAATCAGCCCCAGCATTTT	CASSKARRNNQPQHF
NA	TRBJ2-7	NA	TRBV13	TGTGCCAGCAGTAAACCGTCGGATGGGGGAGGAAAGGACGAGCAGTACTTC	CASSKPSDGGGKDEQYF
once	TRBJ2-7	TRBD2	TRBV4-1	TGCGCCAGCAGCCCCGTGCTAGCGGGAAGAAACGAGCAGTACTTC	CASSPVLAGRNEQYF
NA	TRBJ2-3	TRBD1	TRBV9	TGTGCCAGCAGCGGCGAGTTCGGGACAGACACAGATACGCAGTATTTT	CASSGEFGTDTDTQYF
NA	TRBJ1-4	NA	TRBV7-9	TGTGCCAGCAGTCTCGAATGGGGTCGTGAAAAACTGTTTTTT	CASSLEWGREKLFF
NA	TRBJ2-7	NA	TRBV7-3	TGTGCCAGCAGCTTAGAAGCGGCATCCTACGAGCAGTACTTC	CASSLEAASYEQYF
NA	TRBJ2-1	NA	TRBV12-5	TGTGCTAGTGGTTTGGGCTATGGGGTGGCCAGCTCCTACAATGAGCAGTTCTTC	CASGLGYGVASSYNEQFF
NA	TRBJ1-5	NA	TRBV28	TGTGCCAGCAGTTTCGCCGGGAATAGCAATCAGCCCCAGCATTTT	CASSFAGNSNQPQHF
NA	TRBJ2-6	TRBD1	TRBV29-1	TGCAGCGTCGAAACCCCTGACAGGGTCGCAAGCTCTGGGGCCAACGTCCTGACTTTC	CSVETPDRVASSGANVLTF
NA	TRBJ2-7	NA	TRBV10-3	TGTGCCATCAGTGATCCCGGACAGTTCTCCTACGAGCAGTACTTC	CAISDPGQFSYEQYF
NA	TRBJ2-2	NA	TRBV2	TGTGCCAGCAGTGGAGGGCGCACCGGGGAGCTGTTTTTT	CASSGGRTGELFF
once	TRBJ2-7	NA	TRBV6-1	TGTGCCAGCAGTGACAGGGACTACGAGCAGTACTTC	CASSDRDYEQYF
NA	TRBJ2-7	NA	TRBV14	TGTGCCAGCAGCCAAGGGGAAGACATCCCCTCCTACGAGCAGTACTTC	CASSQGEDIPSYEQYF
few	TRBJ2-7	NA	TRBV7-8	TGTGCCAGCAGCTTAGACACCCCATACGAGCAGTACTTC	CASSLDTPYEQYF
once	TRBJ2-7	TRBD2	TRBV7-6	TGTGCCAGCAGCTTTAAACCGGGACTACCCGATGGGCAGTACTTC	CASSFKPGLPDGQYF
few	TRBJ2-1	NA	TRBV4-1	TGCGCCAGCAGCCAGGTCATCTCAAATGAGCAGTTCTTC	CASSQVISNEQFF
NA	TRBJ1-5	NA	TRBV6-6	TGTGCCAGCAGTTACTCCTCCGGGCGGAGCTCGGAGCCCCAGCATTTT	CASSYSSGRSSEPQHF
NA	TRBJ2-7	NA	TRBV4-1	TGCGCCAGCAGCCAAGAGGAGAGCTCCTACGAGCAGTACTTC	CASSQEESSYEQYF
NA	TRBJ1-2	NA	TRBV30	TGTGCCTCATACGACCCTTCCGGCTACACCTTC	CASYDPSGYTF
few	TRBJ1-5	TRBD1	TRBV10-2	TGCGCCAGCACTCGGGACAGGGGCCAGCCCCAGCATTTT	CASTRDRGQPQHF
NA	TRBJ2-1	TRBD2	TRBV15	TGTGCCACCAGCATAGCGGGTGAGCAGTTCTTC	CATSIAGEQFF
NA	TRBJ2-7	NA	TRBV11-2	TGTGCCAGCAGCTCAAAGGGCCTGGGACCGTCGTTCTACGAGCAGTACTTC	CASSSKGLGPSFYEQYF
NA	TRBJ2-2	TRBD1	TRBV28	TGTGCCAGCAGCCTGTGGGGACAGGGGCCCGGGGAGCTGTTTTTT	CASSLWGQGPGELFF
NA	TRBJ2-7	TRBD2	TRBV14	TGTGCCAGCAGCCAAGACTCGCGGGAGGGCCTAGGCGAGCAGTACTTC	CASSQDSREGLGEQYF
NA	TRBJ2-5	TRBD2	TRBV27	TGTGCCAGCAGTTTCGAACTAGCGGGAGTTGAGACCCAGTACTTC	CASSFELAGVETQYF
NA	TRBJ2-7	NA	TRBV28	TGTGCCAGCGGGAGTGGCGAGCAGTACTTC	CASGSGEQYF
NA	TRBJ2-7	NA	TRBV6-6	TGTGCCAGCAGTTACTCGGAAGGTTACGAGCAGTACTTC	CASSYSEGYEQYF
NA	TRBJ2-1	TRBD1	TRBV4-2	TGTGCCAGCAGCCAAGAGGACAGGGGATACAATGAGCAGTTCTTC	CASSQEDRGYNEQFF
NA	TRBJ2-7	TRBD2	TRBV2	TGTGCCAGCAGTGAAGCGCTTCTAGCGGCCACCTACGAGCAGTACTTC	CASSEALLAATYEQYF
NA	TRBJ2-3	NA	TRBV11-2	TGTGCCAGCAGCTTGGGACGGGGAGCTGGCACAGATACGCAGTATTTT	CASSLGRGAGTDTQYF
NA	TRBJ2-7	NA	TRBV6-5	TGTGCCAGCAGCTTCACAGGGAACGAGCAGTACTTC	CASSFTGNEQYF
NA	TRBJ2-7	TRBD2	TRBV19	TGTGCCAGTAGTATATACGGATCTAGCGGGCCTATTAGCTCCTACGAGCAGTACTTC	CASSIYGSSGPISSYEQYF
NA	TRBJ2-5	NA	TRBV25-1	TGTGCCAGCGATGAGGGGGGAGAGACCCAGTACTTC	CASDEGGETQYF
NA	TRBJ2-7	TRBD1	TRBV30	TGTGCCTGGAGTCCGACAGGGACCTACGAGCAGTACTTC	CAWSPTGTYEQYF
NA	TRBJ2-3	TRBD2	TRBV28	TGTGCCAGCAGTTTAAGTCTAGCGGGAAACACAGATACGCAGTATTTT	CASSLSLAGNTDTQYF
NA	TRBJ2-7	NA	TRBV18	TGTGCCAGCTCACCCTCCGAAGGCCCCAGCTACGAGCAGTACTTC	CASSPSEGPSYEQYF
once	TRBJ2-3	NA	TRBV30	TGTGCCTGGAGTGGGGGGGTGAGCACAGATACGCAGTATTTT	CAWSGGVSTDTQYF
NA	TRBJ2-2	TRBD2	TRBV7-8	TGTGCCAGCAGCTCAGGACTAGCGGGAGTTACCGGGGAGCTGTTTTTT	CASSSGLAGVTGELFF
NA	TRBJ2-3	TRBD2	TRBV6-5	TGTGCCAGCAGTTACTCGATAGCGGGGTCGGCAGATACGCAGTATTTT	CASSYSIAGSADTQYF
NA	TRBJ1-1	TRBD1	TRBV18	TGTGCCAGCTCCCCAGGGGCAGGGGGCTACACTGAAGCTTTCTTT	CASSPGAGGYTEAFF
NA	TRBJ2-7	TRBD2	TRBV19	TGTGCCAGTAGTAGGGGACTAGCGGACTACGAGCAGTACTTC	CASSRGLADYEQYF
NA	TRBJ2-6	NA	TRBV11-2	TGTGCCAGCAGCTTAGACAGGTTCGGCCCTGGGGCCAACGTCCTGACTTTC	CASSLDRFGPGANVLTF
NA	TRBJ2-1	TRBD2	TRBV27	TGTGCCAGCACCCCGGGACTAGAGTACAATGAGCAGTTCTTC	CASTPGLEYNEQFF
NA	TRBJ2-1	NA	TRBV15	TGTGCCACCAGCAGACTAGGAGGGATGGAGTTAAATGAGCAGTTCTTC	CATSRLGGMELNEQFF
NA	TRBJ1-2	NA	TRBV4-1	TGCGCCAGCAGCCAAGTCGAGGTTAACTATGGCTACACCTTC	CASSQVEVNYGYTF
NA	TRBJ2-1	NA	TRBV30	TGTGCCTGGAGTGGACGGGGGGCCCATGAGCAGTTCTTC	CAWSGRGAHEQFF
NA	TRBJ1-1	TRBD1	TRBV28	TGTGCCAGCAGTACCGGGACAGGATTAGCTTTCTTT	CASSTGTGLAFF
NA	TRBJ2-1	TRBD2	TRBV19	TGTGCCAGTAGTATGATGACGGGAGGGGACACGGCGCAGTTCTTC	CASSMMTGGDTAQFF
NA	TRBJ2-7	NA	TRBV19	TGTGCCAGTAGCGGACTACTCCACTACGAGCAGTACTTC	CASSGLLHYEQYF
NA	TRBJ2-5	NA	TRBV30	TGTGCCTGGGGAGGGGTATTGGGAGAGACCCAGTACTTC	CAWGGVLGETQYF
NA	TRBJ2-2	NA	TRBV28	TGTGCCAGCAGTTTGAGGGAGAGCGGGGAGCTGTTTTTT	CASSLRESGELFF
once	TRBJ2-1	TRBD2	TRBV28	TGTGCCAGCAGTTTGTGGACTAGCGGGAGCTTTGGTAATGAGCAGTTCTTC	CASSLWTSGSFGNEQFF
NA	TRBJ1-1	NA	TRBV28	TGTGCCAGCAGTCTTACGAACACTGAAGCTTTCTTT	CASSLTNTEAFF
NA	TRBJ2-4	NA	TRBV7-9	TGTGCCAGCACCGCCATGGGCCGGACCGAGGCGAACATTCAGTACTTC	CASTAMGRTEANIQYF
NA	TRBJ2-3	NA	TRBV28	TGTGCCAGCAGTTCTGTGACGCAAAGCACAGATACGCAGTATTTT	CASSSVTQSTDTQYF
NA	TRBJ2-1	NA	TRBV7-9	TGTGCCAGCAGGGACTTTGAGGGGGACCAGTTCTTC	CASRDFEGDQFF
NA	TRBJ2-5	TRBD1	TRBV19	TGTGCCAGTAGTGCAGACAGGGGTCTCCAAGAGACCCAGTACTTC	CASSADRGLQETQYF